This T cell receptor beta chain was retrieved from a study of cytomegalovirus exposure and HLA in healthy donors. The CDR3 consists of 14 residues. The germline V gene encodes CDR1 MNHEY and CDR2 SVGAGI. Trimming stripped 5 bases from V and 3 bases from J, with 14 bases between. PCR used 60 Vbeta primers and 13 Jbeta primers. Assay used: immunoSEQ multiplex PCR; TCRdb lists only in-frame clones, some missing. Among around 170,000 clones listed, around 80% were seen once. The chain is built from TRBV6-5 and TRBJ2-7; TRBD2 is a possible D gene (5 bases). Sequencing was carried out using PBMCs. The sequence was collected from a girl aged 10-17 years in good health and CMV-seropositive. For the CDR3, the DNA is TGTGCCAGCAGTCTCACTGCCGGGGACTACGAGCAGTACTTC. Translating gives CASSLTAGDYEQYF.